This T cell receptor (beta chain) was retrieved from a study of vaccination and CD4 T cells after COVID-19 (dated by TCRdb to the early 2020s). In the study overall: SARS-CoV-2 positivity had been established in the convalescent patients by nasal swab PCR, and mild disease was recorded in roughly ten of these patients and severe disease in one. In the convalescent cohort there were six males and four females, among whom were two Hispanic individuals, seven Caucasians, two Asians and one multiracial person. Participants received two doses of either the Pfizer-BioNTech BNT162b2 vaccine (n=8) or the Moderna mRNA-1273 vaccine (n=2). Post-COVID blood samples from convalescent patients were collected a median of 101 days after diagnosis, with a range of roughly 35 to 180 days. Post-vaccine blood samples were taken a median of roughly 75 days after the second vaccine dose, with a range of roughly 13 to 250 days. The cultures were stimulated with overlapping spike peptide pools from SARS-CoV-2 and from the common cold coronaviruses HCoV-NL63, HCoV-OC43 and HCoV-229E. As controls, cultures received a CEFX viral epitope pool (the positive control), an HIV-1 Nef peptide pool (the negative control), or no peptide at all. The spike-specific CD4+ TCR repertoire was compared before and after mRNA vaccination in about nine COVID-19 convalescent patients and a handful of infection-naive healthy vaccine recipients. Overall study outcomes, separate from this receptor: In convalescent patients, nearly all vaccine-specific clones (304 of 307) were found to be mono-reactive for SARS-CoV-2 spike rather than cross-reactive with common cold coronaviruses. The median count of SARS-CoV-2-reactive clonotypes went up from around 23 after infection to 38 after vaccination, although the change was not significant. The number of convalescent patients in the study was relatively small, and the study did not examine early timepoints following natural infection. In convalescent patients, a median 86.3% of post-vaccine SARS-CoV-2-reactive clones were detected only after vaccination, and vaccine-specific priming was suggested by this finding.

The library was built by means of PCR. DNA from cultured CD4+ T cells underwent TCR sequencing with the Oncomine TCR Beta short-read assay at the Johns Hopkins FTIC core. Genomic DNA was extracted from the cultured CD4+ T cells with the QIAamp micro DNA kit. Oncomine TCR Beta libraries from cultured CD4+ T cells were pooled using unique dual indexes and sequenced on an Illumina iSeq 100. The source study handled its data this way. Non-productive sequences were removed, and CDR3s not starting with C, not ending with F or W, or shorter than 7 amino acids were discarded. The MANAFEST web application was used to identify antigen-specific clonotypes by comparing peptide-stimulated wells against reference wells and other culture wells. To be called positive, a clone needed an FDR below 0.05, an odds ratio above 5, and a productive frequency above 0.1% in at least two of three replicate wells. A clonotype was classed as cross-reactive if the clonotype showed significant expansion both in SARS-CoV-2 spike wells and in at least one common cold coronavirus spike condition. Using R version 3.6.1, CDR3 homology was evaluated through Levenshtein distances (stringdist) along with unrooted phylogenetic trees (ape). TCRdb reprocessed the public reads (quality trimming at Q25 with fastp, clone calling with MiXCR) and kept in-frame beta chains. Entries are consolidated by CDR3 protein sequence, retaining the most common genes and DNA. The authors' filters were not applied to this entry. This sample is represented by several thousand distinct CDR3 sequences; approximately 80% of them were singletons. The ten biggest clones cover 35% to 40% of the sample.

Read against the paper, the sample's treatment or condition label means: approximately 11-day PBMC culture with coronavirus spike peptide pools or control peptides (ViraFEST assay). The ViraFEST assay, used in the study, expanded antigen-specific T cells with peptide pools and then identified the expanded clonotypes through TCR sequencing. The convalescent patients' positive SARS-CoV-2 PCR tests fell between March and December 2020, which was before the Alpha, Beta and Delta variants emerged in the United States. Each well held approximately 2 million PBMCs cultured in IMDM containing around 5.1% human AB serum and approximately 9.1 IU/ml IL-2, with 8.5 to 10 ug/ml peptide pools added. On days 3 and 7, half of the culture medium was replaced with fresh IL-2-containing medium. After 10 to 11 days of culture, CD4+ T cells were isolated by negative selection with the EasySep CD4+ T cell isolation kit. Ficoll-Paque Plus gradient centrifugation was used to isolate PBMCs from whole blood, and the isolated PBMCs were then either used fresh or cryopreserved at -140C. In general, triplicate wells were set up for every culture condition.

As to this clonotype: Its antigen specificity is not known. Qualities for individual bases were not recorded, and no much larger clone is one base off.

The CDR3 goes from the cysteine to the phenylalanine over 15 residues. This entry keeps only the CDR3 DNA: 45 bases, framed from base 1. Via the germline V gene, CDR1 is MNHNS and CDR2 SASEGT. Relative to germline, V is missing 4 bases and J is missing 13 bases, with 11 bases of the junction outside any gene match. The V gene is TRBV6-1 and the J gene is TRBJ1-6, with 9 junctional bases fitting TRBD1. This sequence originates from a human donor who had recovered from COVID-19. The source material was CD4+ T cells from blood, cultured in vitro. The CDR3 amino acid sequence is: CASSVQGALFSPLHF. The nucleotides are TGTGCCAGCAGTGTACAGGGGGCGCTTTTCTCCCCCCTCCACTTT.